This T cell receptor beta chain was captured by sequencing in a study of PD-1 blockade in classical Hodgkin lymphoma. Study conclusions and caveats: The diversity seen at baseline in complete responders resembled that of newly diagnosed patients.

Relapses following autologous stem cell transplantation were seen in all patients, with brentuximab vedotin exposure varying. Turning to this clone: Its antigen is currently unknown.

The germline V gene has CDR1 SGDLS and CDR2 YYNGEE. V was shortened by 3 bases and J by 4 bases, with 10 bases between the two germline ends. The CDR3 runs to 13 residues. Profiling relied on immunoSEQ multiplex PCR, and the TCRdb table lists in-frame clones only, not all of them. The data contain 50,000 to 85,000 clones, 71% of them singletons. This chain uses TRBV9 with TRBJ1-1, with a tentative D call TRBD1 (6 bases). The sequence came from a human donor with classical Hodgkin lymphoma. The specimen was peripheral blood mononuclear cells (PBMCs), collected before the second cycle of nivolumab. The CDR3 DNA reads as TGTGCCAGCAGCGGCGGGGGCATCACTGAAGCTTTCTTT. As protein: CASSGGGITEAFF.